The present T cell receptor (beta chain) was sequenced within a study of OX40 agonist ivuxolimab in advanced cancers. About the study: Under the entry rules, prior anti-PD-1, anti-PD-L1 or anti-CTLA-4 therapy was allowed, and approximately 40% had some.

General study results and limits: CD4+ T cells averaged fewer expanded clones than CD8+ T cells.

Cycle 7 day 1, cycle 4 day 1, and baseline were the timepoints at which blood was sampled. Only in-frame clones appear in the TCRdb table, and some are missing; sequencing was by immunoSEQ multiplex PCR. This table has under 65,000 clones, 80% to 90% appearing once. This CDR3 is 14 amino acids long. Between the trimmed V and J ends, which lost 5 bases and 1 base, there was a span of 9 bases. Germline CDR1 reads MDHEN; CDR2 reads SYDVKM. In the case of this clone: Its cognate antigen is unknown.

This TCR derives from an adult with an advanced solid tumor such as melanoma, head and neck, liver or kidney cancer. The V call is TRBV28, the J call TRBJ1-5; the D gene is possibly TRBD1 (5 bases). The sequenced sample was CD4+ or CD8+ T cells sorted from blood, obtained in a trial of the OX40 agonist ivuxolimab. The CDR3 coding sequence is TGTGCCAGCAGTGCTAGGGGAAGCAATCAGCCCCAGCATTTT. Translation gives CASSARGSNQPQHF.